The present T cell receptor beta chain was sequenced within a study of T cell repertoires in enteric fever listed by TCRdb under 2018. Background for the entire study: The study reconstructed the Salmonella-specific repertoire of circulating effector CD4+ T cells from volunteers experimentally challenged with Salmonella Typhi or Paratyphi A. T cells were stained, including ex vivo, with tetramers loaded with CdtB(105-125) peptide variants (SP110Y, ST110H). Live fluorescence barcoding was joined in the study by mass cytometry, by T cell receptor sequencing and by unbiased single-cell cloning. Circulating effector CD4+ T cells responding to Salmonella infection were identified by mass cytometry.

CD38+ CCR7- CD4+ T cells were described as a homogeneous population of IFNgamma- and MIP-1beta-producing effector cells. Results and caveats for the whole study, not just this receptor: Cross-reactive responses against distantly related Salmonella serovars, as well as clones recognizing antigens unique to S. Typhi or S. Paratyphi A, were included among the expanded clonotypes. S. Typhi- and S. Paratyphi A-specific immunodominant T cell antigens were identified as HlyE and CdtB, respectively. Accumulation of T cells not cross-reacting between serovars appeared to be driven by single amino acid variations in the immunodominant proteins CdtB and PhoN.

V and J lose 8 bases and 0 bases, and a span of 13 bases separates them. From the cysteine through the phenylalanine, the CDR3 covers 13 amino acids. The only DNA kept is the CDR3, 39 bases in frame from the first base. CDR1 DFQATT and CDR2 SNEGSKA were looked up in the germline V gene (reference sequence). The sequencer listed for this sample is Illumina MiSeq. TCRdb itself trimmed the public reads at Q25 with fastp, ran MiXCR and retained productive beta chains. Records with the same CDR3 protein are collapsed into one entry carrying the most frequent genes and DNA. The sample table holds roughly 200 distinct CDR3 sequences, of which roughly 31% were seen once. The ten largest clones add up to 52% of the sample. Concerning this clonotype itself: Its antigen remains unidentified. Per-base qualities were not stored, and no clone one base away is much larger.

The sequence was obtained from a human donor with Salmonella enteric fever, either typhoid or paratyphoid (not recorded which). The rearranged chain carries TRBV20-1 and TRBJ2-5, with TRBD1 tentatively as D gene (6 bases match). The sample consisted of CCR7- CD38+ CD4+ T cells from blood. The sample's cell subset or site, from its label and the paper: effector CD4+ T cells responding to Salmonella infection (IFNgamma/MIP-1beta producing). The CDR3 region: CSIAGTNQETQYF. The bases are TGCAGTATTGCAGGGACAAACCAAGAGACCCAGTACTTC.